Listed here are 28 T cell receptor beta chains from one sample, sequenced in a study of cytomegalovirus exposure and HLA in healthy donors. Primers for the PCR totalled 60 Vbeta and 13 Jbeta. Sequenced by immunoSEQ multiplex PCR; TCRdb stores in-frame clones only, minus some. The sample has fewer than 200,000 clones; 60% to 80% are singletons. Sequencing was done on a sample of PBMCs. These receptors originate from a male donor in good health and CMV-seronegative.

V gene TRBV5-1 combines with J gene TRBJ1-1; the D gene is possibly TRBD1 (6 bases). This CDR3 region has 14 residues. Trimming cost V 3 bases and J 2 bases, with 11 bases left between them. The germline CDR1 and CDR2 sequences are SGHRS and YFSETQ. CDR3 region: CASSSGQRNTEAFF. The DNA of the CDR3 is TGCGCCAGCAGCTCAGGACAGAGAAACACTGAAGCTTTCTTT. The variable domain in full, with the rest retrieved from reference TRBV5-1 and TRBJ1-1, is KAGVTQTPRYLIKTRGQQVTLSCSPISGHRSVSWYQQTPGQGLQFLFEYFSETQRNKGNFPGRFSGRQFSNSRSEMNVSTLELGDSALYLCASSSGQRNTEAFFGQGTRLTVV.

This clone was seen a handful of times. The V and J genes are TRBV2 and TRBJ2-6; D not certain. CDR1 and CDR2 (germline): SNHLY, FYNNEI. With 10 bases removed from V and 2 bases from J, the gap between germline ends came to 9 bases. The CDR3 loop spans 13 amino acids. CDR3 protein: CAKLVPGANVLTF. In DNA, the CDR3 is TGTGCCAAATTAGTTCCTGGGGCCAACGTCCTGACTTTC.

V gene TRBV29-1 combines with J gene TRBJ2-5, with 8 bases fitting TRBD2. The end of the DNA fits TRBJ2-7 better, so the J call may be wrong. The V gene's germline CDR1 is SQVTM and CDR2 ANQGSEA. CDR3 length equals 12 residues. The CDR3 sequence: CSVPGLGYEQYF. In nucleotides, the CDR3 is TGCAGCGTACCGGGACTAGGATACGAGCAGTACTTC.

This clone occurred a few times. The chain uses TRBV30 and TRBJ2-3; D is perhaps TRBD2 (6 bases). Between the trimmed V and J ends, which lost 4 bases and 0 bases, there was a span of 11 bases. This CDR3 region has 14 residues. The germline V gene encodes CDR1 GTSNPN and CDR2 SVGIG (reference sequence). The CDR3 loop reads CAWNDGTSTDTQYF. For the CDR3, the DNA is TGTGCCTGGAATGACGGGACTAGCACAGATACGCAGTATTTT.

Details on this clone: The same CDR3 is also encoded by other DNA sequences in this sample. J is TRBJ2-1 and V is TRBV7-2, with D perhaps TRBD1 (5 bases). V lost 5 bases and J lost 5, with 10 bases in between. The CDR3 has 13 residues. In germline, CDR1 is SGHTA, CDR2 FQGNSA. The CDR3 reads CASSRGPNNEQFF. The CDR3 DNA reads as TGTGCCAGCAGCAGGGGCCCGAACAATGAGCAGTTCTTC. The entire variable domain, with the rest obtained from reference TRBV7-2 and TRBJ2-1, is as follows: GAGVSQSPSNKVTEKGKDVELRCDPISGHTALYWYRQSLGQGLEFLIYFQGNSAPDKSGLPSDRFSAERTGGSVSTLTIQRTQQEDSAVYLCASSRGPNNEQFFGPGTRLTVL.

The V gene is TRBV28, the J gene TRBJ2-1, with 7 bases fitting TRBD2. Germline trimming cut 3 bases from V and 3 bases from J; bases unmatched to any gene: 5. The CDR3 length is 15 residues. Germline-derived CDR1 and CDR2 are MDHEN and SYDVKM. CDR3 in DNA: TGTGCCAGCAGTTTGGGCGGGAGTATCTACAATGAGCAGTTCTTC. Protein: CASSLGGSIYNEQFF.

The chain links TRBV6-4 to TRBJ2-5; D possibly corresponds to TRBD2 (6 bases). V dropped 3 bases and J dropped 2 bases, with 13 bases sitting between them. The CDR3 loop spans 15 amino acids. From germline, CDR1 is MRHNA and CDR2 SNTAGT. Here the CDR3 reads CASSEQEEGQETQYF. The CDR3 nucleotides read TGTGCCAGCAGTGAGCAGGAGGAGGGTCAAGAGACCCAGTACTTC.

The rearrangement uses TRBV4-3 and TRBJ2-3, with 9 bases matching TRBD2. J lost 2 bases, V lost 4 bases, and 4 bases had no gene match. Germline loops: CDR1 LGHNA, CDR2 YSLEER. This CDR3 spans 15 amino acids. The DNA for the CDR3 is TGCGCCAGCAGCCCCCGACTAGCGGCCACAGATACGCAGTATTTT. Protein sequence: CASSPRLAATDTQYF.

This chain joins TRBV7-2 and TRBJ1-2; D is uncertain. Germline loops: CDR1 SGHTA, CDR2 FQGNSA. The CDR3 covers 12 residues. Trimming removed 2 bases at V and 7 bases at J, with 8 bases between. CDR3 residues: CASSLSSSGYTF. In DNA, the CDR3 is TGTGCCAGCAGCTTATCGTCCTCTGGCTACACCTTC.

The rearrangement uses TRBV6-6 and TRBJ2-7; D remains ambiguous. The CDR3 consists of 13 residues. Germline V lookup: CDR1 MNHNY, CDR2 SVGAGI (reference sequence). V shed 5 bases and J shed 0 bases, with 8 bases lying between them. The CDR3: CASSPEISYEQYF. For the CDR3, the DNA is TGTGCCAGCAGTCCGGAGATCTCCTACGAGCAGTACTTC.

This sequence joins TRBV19 and TRBJ2-5, with D perhaps TRBD2 (6 bases). Between the trimmed V and J ends, which lost 7 bases and 5 bases, there was a span of 20 bases. This CDR3 has 15 amino acids. The germline V gene encodes CDR1 LNHDA and CDR2 SQIVND (reference sequence). The CDR3 sequence is CASTKTGRRGETQYF. CDR3 DNA sequence: TGTGCCAGTACTAAAACGGGACGGAGGGGCGAGACCCAGTACTTC.

The rearrangement links TRBV2 to TRBJ1-1; D is possibly TRBD1 (6 bases). Trimming cost V 6 bases and J 6 bases, with 14 bases left between them. The germline gives CDR1 SNHLY, CDR2 FYNNEI. The CDR3 has 13 residues. CDR3 region: CASSRDIGAEAFF. Written as DNA, the CDR3 is TGTGCCAGCAGCAGGGACATAGGGGCTGAAGCTTTCTTT. The full variable domain, its missing parts supplied by reference TRBV2 and TRBJ1-1, is EPEVTQTPSHQVTQMGQEVILRCVPISNHLYFYWYRQILGQKVEFLVSFYNNEISEKSEIFDDQFSVERPDGSNFTLKIRSTKLEDSAMYFCASSRDIGAEAFFGQGTRLTVV.

This chain uses TRBV7-2 with TRBJ1-2, with D perhaps TRBD1 (5 bases). In germline, CDR1 is SGHTA, CDR2 FQGNSA. The CDR3 totals 13 residues. V was clipped by 5 bases and J by 9 bases, with 16 bases between them. The CDR3 spells CASSPQGASSYTF. As DNA, the CDR3 is TGTGCCAGCAGCCCCCAAGGGGCGAGTAGCTACACCTTC. The whole variable domain, filled in from reference TRBV7-2 and TRBJ1-2, reads GAGVSQSPSNKVTEKGKDVELRCDPISGHTALYWYRQSLGQGLEFLIYFQGNSAPDKSGLPSDRFSAERTGGSVSTLTIQRTQQEDSAVYLCASSPQGASSYTFGSGTRLTVV.

V and J are TRBV28 and TRBJ1-1; TRBD1 aligns across 12 bases. This CDR3 has 12 residues. Germline V CDR1 and CDR2: MDHEN, SYDVKM. The ends lost 6 bases at V and 10 bases at J; junction bases unmatched: 3. CDR3 sequence reads: CASRGTGGIAFF. CDR3 nucleotides: TGTGCCAGCAGAGGGACAGGGGGCATAGCTTTCTTT. The full variable domain, in which reference TRBV28 and TRBJ1-1 provide the parts outside the CDR3, is DVKVTQSSRYLVKRTGEKVFLECVQDMDHENMFWYRQDPGLGLRLIYFSYDVKMKEKGDIPEGYSVSREKKERFSLILESASTNQTSMYLCASRGTGGIAFFGQGTRLTVV.

The CDR3 DNA is TGTGCCAGCAGCCGGACCGGGACTTCCAGCACTGAAGCTTTCTTT. This gives the protein CASSRTGTSSTEAFF. The chain combines TRBV7-2 with TRBJ1-1, with a tentative D call TRBD1 (5 bases). V was clipped by 5 bases and J by 4 bases, with 17 bases between them. This CDR3 has 15 amino acids. CDR1 SGHTA and CDR2 FQGNSA come from the germline V gene.

The chain joins TRBV7-2 to TRBJ2-7; 7 nucleotides match TRBD2. V lost 5 bases, J lost 0 bases, and 7 bases stayed unmatched. This CDR3 spans 15 amino acids. Germline CDR1 SGHTA, CDR2 FQGNSA. This chain's CDR3 is CASSRGGSTSYEQYF. In nucleotides, the CDR3 is TGTGCCAGCAGCCGGGGCGGGAGTACCTCCTACGAGCAGTACTTC.

For this clone: One end of the junction is discordant with germline, which a read error may explain. The chain is built from TRBV29-1 and TRBJ2-7, with 14 bases that match TRBD2. CDR1 is SQVTM and CDR2 is ANQGSEA in the germline V gene. This CDR3 is built from 17 residues. The CDR3 coding sequence is TGCAGCGTTGAAGTGCCCGGACTAGCGGGGGGAGCCTACGCGCAGTACTTC. This sequence encodes CSVEVPGLAGGAYAQYF.

The chain joins TRBV6-1 to TRBJ2-1, with 12 bases aligning to TRBD2. V shed 5 bases and J 8 bases; nucleotides not matched to a gene: 7. Germline V gene sequence: CDR1 MNHNS, CDR2 SASEGT. CDR3 length equals 15 residues. CDR3 in DNA: TGTGCCAGCAGTCCGACTAGCGGGAGTATGGATGAGCAGTTCTTC. Its translation: CASSPTSGSMDEQFF.

The rearrangement joins TRBV6-5 to TRBJ1-4; D perhaps matches TRBD1 (5 bases). V lost 3 bases, J lost 0 bases, and 11 bases lay in between. Germline CDR1 reads MNHEY; CDR2 reads SVGAGI. CDR3 length: 16 amino acids. In DNA form, the CDR3 reads TGTGCCAGCAGTTATGGGGCAGCTGCAACTAATGAAAAACTGTTTTTT. This gives the protein CASSYGAAATNEKLFF.

This chain uses TRBV7-2 with TRBJ1-5, with D tentatively TRBD1 (5 bases). Trimming cost V 1 base and J 15 bases, with 13 bases left between them. The CDR3 length is 12 residues. CDR1 and CDR2 (germline): SGHTA, FQGNSA. CDR3 amino acids: CASSLEGQGRHF. For the CDR3, the DNA is TGTGCCAGCAGCTTAGAAGGGCAGGGAAGGCATTTT.

V usage is TRBV4-1 and J usage is TRBJ1-5; D perhaps matches TRBD1 (6 bases). The V gene's germline CDR1 is MGHRA and CDR2 YSYEKL. The CDR3 length is 18 residues. The ends were cut back, 2 bases at V and 0 bases at J, with 17 bases in the middle. The CDR3 here is CASSQPFHREYSNQPQHF. For the CDR3, the DNA is TGCGCCAGCAGCCAACCATTTCACAGGGAGTATAGCAATCAGCCCCAGCATTTT.

The chain links TRBV4-3 to TRBJ1-1; 10 bases map to TRBD1. The CDR3 runs 14 residues. Per germline, CDR1 LGHNA and CDR2 YSLEER. J lost 5 bases, V lost 4 bases, and 4 bases had no gene match. The CDR3 region is CASSPDRGWTEAFF. DNA for the CDR3: TGCGCCAGCAGCCCGGACAGGGGGTGGACTGAAGCTTTCTTT.

The CDR3 nucleotides are TGTGCCAGCAGCCTCCGAGGGATCCAAGAGACCCAGTACTTC. Amino acid sequence: CASSLRGIQETQYF. The chain combines TRBV4-2 with TRBJ2-5, with D possibly being TRBD2 (5 bases). V lost 4 bases and J 1 base, leaving 10 bases between the germline ends. Germline assignment: CDR1 LGHNA and CDR2 YNFKEQ. The CDR3 runs 14 residues.

The chain employs TRBV5-1 and TRBJ2-7, with D perhaps TRBD2 (5 bases). Germline V gives CDR1 SGHRS, CDR2 YFSETQ. CDR3 length: 14 amino acids. V lost 7 bases and J lost 4, with 18 bases in between. CDR3: CASSVGTRGYEQYF. The CDR3 region has the DNA TGCGCCAGCTCAGTCGGCACGAGAGGGTACGAGCAGTACTTC.

In its sample, this clone was seen a few times. The rearrangement uses TRBV4-3 and TRBJ2-6, with 7 bases that match TRBD2. Germline trimming cut 0 bases from V and 0 bases from J; bases unmatched to any gene: 5. Germline V CDR1 and CDR2: LGHNA, YSLEER. The CDR3 contains 18 residues. The CDR3 nucleotides are TGCGCCAGCAGCCAAGATCCAGCGGGACGCTCTGGGGCCAACGTCCTGACTTTC. Its protein product is CASSQDPAGRSGANVLTF.

A single count supports this clone. V usage is TRBV15 and J usage is TRBJ1-1, with D unclear. The CDR3 is made up of 13 amino acids. The ends were cut back, 5 bases at V and 0 bases at J, with 7 bases in the middle. The V gene's germline CDR1 is LNHNV and CDR2 YYDKDF (reference sequence). The CDR3 DNA is TGTGCCACCAGCGGGAGAGTGAACACTGAAGCTTTCTTT. It codes for CATSGRVNTEAFF.

The chain combines TRBV5-8 with TRBJ2-7; TRBD1 is a possible D gene (6 bases). Trimming removed 0 bases from V and 0 bases from J, with 10 bases in between. Germline CDR1 reads SGHTS; CDR2 reads YDEGEE. The CDR3 is 15 amino acids. Here the CDR3 reads CASSLGGDNSYEQYF. CDR3 in DNA: TGTGCCAGCAGCTTGGGAGGGGACAACTCCTACGAGCAGTACTTC. The full variable domain, with the rest looked up from reference TRBV5-8 and TRBJ2-7, is EAGVTQSPTHLIKTRGQQATLRCSPISGHTSVYWYQQALGLGLQFLLWYDEGEERNRGNFPPRFSGRQFPNYSSELNVNALELEDSALYLCASSLGGDNSYEQYFGPGTRLTVT.

The rearrangement links TRBV7-6 to TRBJ2-7; 7 nucleotides align to TRBD1. Trimming took 1 base from V and 7 from J; bases not matched to a gene: 7. Per germline, CDR1 SGHVS and CDR2 FNYEAQ. The CDR3 runs to 14 residues. CDR3 residues: CASSLVGTESEQYF. CDR3 nucleotides: TGTGCCAGCAGCTTAGTTGGGACAGAATCAGAGCAGTACTTC.